This entry is about one T cell receptor beta chain. These data originate in a study of cytomegalovirus exposure and HLA in healthy donors. PCR was performed using 60 Vbeta and 13 Jbeta primers. The method was immunoSEQ multiplex PCR; TCRdb's version includes in-frame clones alone and lacks a portion of them. The repertoire consists of 130,000 to 150,000 clones, with 50% to 75% occurring once and the leading ten covering approximately 2.9%. CDR1 is MNHEY, CDR2 SVGAGI, per germline. CDR3 length equals 15 residues. With V trimmed by 5 bases and J by 1 base, 3 bases remained unmatched. The sequence came from a woman aged 25 to 39 in good health and CMV-seropositive. The chain has TRBV6-5 and TRBJ2-1, with 9 bases fitting TRBD2. The specimen was PBMCs. CDR3 residues: CASSNSGRSYNEQFF. CDR3 bases: TGTGCCAGCAGTAATAGCGGGAGATCCTACAATGAGCAGTTCTTC.